This T cell receptor (beta chain) was documented in a study of neoadjuvant anti-PD-1 for oral cavity cancer. Background on the study: Non-progressing patients received a fourth nivolumab dose near day 43, then surgery on days 50-56.

Only a few counts were recorded for this clone. Clones were sequenced by immunoSEQ multiplex PCR, and TCRdb holds only the in-frame ones, with some missing. Seen here are under 85,000 clones, around 80% observed once, and the top ten hold 2.5% to 3.5%. Patients were newly diagnosed with stage II-IVA oral cavity squamous cell carcinoma without prior systemic or radiation treatment. V was pared by 5 bases and J by 2 bases, with 5 bases of the junction left unmatched. Per the germline V gene, CDR1 is SGHVS and CDR2 is FQNEAQ. This CDR3 contains 14 residues. The receptor comes from a person between 40 and 80 years old with oral cavity squamous cell carcinoma. The rearrangement joins TRBV7-8 to TRBJ1-1; 7 bases fit TRBD1. Sequences were derived from PBMCs, sampled before nivolumab (anti-PD-1) treatment. The CDR3 loop reads CASSLGQFNTEAFF. CDR3 sequence (DNA): TGTGCCAGCAGCCTGGGACAGTTTAACACTGAAGCTTTCTTT.